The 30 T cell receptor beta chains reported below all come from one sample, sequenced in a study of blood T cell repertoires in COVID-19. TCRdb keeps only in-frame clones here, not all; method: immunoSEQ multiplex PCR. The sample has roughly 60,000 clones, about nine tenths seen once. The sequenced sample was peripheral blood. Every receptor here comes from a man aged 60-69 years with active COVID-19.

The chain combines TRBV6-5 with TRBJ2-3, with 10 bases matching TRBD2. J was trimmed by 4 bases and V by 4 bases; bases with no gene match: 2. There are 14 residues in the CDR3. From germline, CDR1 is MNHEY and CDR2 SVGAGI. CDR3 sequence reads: CASSSSGRSDTQYF. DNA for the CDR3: TGTGCCAGCAGTTCTAGCGGGAGATCAGATACGCAGTATTTT.

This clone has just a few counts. In nucleotides, the CDR3 is TGCGCCAGCAGCTTGGCGCCGGGGAGCAATCAGCCCCAGCATTTT. Amino acid sequence: CASSLAPGSNQPQHF. V usage is TRBV5-1 and J usage is TRBJ1-5; D is ambiguous. Germline V gene lookup returns CDR1 SGHRS and CDR2 YFSETQ. The germline V and J ends were trimmed by 0 bases and 1 base, with 8 bases remaining between them. The CDR3 runs 15 residues.

CDR3 in amino acids: CATKASEQGASYEQYF. The CDR3 DNA is TGTGCCACTAAGGCTTCTGAACAGGGGGCATCCTACGAGCAGTACTTC. The chain joins TRBV19 to TRBJ2-7; 9 bases line up with TRBD1. V shed 10 bases and J 1 base; nucleotides not matched to a gene: 14. The CDR3 runs to 16 residues. Germline V gene sequence: CDR1 LNHDA, CDR2 SQIVND (reference sequence).

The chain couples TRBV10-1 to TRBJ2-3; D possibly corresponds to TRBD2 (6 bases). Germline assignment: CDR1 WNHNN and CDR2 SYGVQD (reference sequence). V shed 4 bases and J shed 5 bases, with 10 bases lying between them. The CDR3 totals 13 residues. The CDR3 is CASSGLEVDTQYF. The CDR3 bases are TGCGCCAGCAGTGGACTAGAAGTAGATACGCAGTATTTT.

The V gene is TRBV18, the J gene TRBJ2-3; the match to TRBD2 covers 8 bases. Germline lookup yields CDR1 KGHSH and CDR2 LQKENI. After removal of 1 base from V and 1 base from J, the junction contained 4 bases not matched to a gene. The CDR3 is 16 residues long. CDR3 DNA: TGTGCCAGCTCACCACTAGCGGGACCTGGCACAGATACGCAGTATTTT. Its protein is CASSPLAGPGTDTQYF.

CDR3 region: CASSSGQGHNEQFF. The CDR3, as DNA: TGTGCCAGCTCGTCGGGACAGGGCCACAATGAGCAGTTCTTC. The chain recombines TRBV18 with TRBJ2-1; 9 nucleotides line up with TRBD1. The V gene's germline CDR1 is KGHSH and CDR2 LQKENI. The CDR3 spans 14 residues. V was pared by 6 bases and J by 5 bases, with 5 bases of the junction left unmatched.

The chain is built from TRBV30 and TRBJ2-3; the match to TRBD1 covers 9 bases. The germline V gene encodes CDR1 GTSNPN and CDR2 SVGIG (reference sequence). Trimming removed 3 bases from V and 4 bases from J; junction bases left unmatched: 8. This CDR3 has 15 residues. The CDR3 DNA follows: TGTGCCTGGAGGCCGGGACAGGGAGTCGCAGATACGCAGTATTTT. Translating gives CAWRPGQGVADTQYF. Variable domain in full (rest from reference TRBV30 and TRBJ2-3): SQTIHQWPATLVQPVGSPLSLECTVEGTSNPNLYWYRQAAGRGLQLLFYSVGIGQISSEVPQNLSASRPQDRQFILSSKKLLLSDSGFYLCAWRPGQGVADTQYFGPGTRLTVL.

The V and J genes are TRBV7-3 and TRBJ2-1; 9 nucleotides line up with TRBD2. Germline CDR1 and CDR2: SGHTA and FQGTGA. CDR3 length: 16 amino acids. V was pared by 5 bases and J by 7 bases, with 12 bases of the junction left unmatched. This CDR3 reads CASSHYRAGGHNEQFF. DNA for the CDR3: TGTGCCAGCAGCCACTACCGAGCGGGAGGCCATAATGAGCAGTTCTTC.

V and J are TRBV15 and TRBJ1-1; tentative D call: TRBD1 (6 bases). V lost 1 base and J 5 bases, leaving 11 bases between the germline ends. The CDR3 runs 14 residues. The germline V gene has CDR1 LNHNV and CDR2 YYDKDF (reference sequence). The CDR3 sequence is CATSRVDRWTEAFF. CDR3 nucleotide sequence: TGTGCCACCAGCAGAGTAGACAGGTGGACTGAAGCTTTCTTT.

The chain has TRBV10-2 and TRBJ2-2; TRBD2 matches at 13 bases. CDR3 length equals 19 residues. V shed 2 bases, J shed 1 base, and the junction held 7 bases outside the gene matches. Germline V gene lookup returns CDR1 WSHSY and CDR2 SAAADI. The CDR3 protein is CASSEPMGLAGRNTGELFF. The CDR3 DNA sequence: TGCGCCAGCAGTGAGCCGATGGGACTAGCGGGAAGGAACACCGGGGAGCTGTTTTTT.

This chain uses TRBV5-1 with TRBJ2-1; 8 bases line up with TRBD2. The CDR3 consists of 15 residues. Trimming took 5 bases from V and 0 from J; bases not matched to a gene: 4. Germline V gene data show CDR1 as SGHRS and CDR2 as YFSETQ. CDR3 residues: CASSTGTSSYNEQFF. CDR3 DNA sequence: TGCGCCAGCAGTACCGGGACTAGCTCCTACAATGAGCAGTTCTTC.

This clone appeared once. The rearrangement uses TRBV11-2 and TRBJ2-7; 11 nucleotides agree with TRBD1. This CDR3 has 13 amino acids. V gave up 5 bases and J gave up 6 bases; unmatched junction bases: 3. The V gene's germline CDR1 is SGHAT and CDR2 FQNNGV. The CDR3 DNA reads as TGTGCCAGCAGCCAGGGGACAGGGGGCGAGCAGTACTTC. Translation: CASSQGTGGEQYF.

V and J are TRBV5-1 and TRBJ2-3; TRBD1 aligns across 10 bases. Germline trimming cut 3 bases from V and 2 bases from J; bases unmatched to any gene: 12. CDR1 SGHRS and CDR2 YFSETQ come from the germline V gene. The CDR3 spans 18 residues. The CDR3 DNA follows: TGCGCCAGCAGCTCCTACCCGACAGGGGGCCGGGTCACAGATACGCAGTATTTT. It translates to CASSSYPTGGRVTDTQYF.

For the CDR3, the DNA is TGTGCCAGCAGTTTATCGGGCAGGGTCAGGAATGAGCAGTTCTTC. The encoded protein is CASSLSGRVRNEQFF. The rearrangement links TRBV28 to TRBJ2-1, with a weak D call TRBD1 (5 bases). CDR1 MDHEN and CDR2 SYDVKM come from the germline V gene. Trimming took off 1 base at V and 7 bases at J, with 14 bases between the two ends. This CDR3 comprises 15 residues. The complete variable domain, with remaining parts taken from reference TRBV28 and TRBJ2-1, reads DVKVTQSSRYLVKRTGEKVFLECVQDMDHENMFWYRQDPGLGLRLIYFSYDVKMKEKGDIPEGYSVSREKKERFSLILESASTNQTSMYLCASSLSGRVRNEQFFGPGTRLTVL.

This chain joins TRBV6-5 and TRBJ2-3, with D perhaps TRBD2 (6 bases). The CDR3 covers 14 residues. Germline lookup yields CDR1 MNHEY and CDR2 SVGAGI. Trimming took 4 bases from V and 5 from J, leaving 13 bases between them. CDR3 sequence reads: CASSFMLARDTQYF. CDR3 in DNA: TGTGCCAGCAGTTTTATGCTAGCGAGAGATACGCAGTATTTT.

CDR3 bases: TGTGCCTGGAGTGTAGATCTGCGGGAGTGGATTTCCTACTACAATGAGCAGTTCTTC. The encoded protein is CAWSVDLREWISYYNEQFF. The chain recombines TRBV30 with TRBJ2-1; 7 bases match TRBD2. This CDR3 is 19 amino acids long. The V and J ends lost 0 bases and 3 bases, in that order; junction bases with no gene match: 17. Germline V gene data show CDR1 as GTSNPN and CDR2 as SVGIG (reference sequence).

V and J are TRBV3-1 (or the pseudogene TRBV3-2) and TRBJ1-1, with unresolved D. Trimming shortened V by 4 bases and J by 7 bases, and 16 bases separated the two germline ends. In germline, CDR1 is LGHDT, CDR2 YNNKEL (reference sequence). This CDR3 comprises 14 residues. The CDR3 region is CASSRHDLSSEAFF. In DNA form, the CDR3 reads TGTGCCAGCAGCCGTCATGATCTCTCGAGTGAAGCTTTCTTT.

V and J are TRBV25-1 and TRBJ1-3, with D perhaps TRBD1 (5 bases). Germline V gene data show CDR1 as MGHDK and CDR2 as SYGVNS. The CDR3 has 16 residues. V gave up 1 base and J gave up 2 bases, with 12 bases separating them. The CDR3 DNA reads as TGTGCCAGCAGTGAATCGGCAGGGAATCCTGGAAACACCATATATTTT. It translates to CASSESAGNPGNTIYF.

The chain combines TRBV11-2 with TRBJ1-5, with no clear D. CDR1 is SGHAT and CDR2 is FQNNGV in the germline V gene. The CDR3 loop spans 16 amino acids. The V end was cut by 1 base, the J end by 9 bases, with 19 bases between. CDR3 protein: CASSLGAQPLQSPQHF. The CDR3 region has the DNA TGTGCCAGCAGCTTAGGGGCCCAACCCCTCCAATCGCCCCAGCATTTT.

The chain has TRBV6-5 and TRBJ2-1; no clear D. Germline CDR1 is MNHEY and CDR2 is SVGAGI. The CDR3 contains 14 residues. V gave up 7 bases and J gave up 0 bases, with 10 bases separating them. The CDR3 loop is CASNPSSSYNEQFF. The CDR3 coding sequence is TGTGCCAGCAATCCCTCGAGCTCCTACAATGAGCAGTTCTTC.

CDR3 nucleotides: TGTGCCAGCAGCCAGGGGGGGGACAGGCGGGAAGCTTTCTTT. Amino acids: CASSQGGDRREAFF. This chain joins TRBV27 and TRBJ1-1, with 8 bases that match TRBD1. This CDR3 comprises 14 residues. CDR1 and CDR2 from the germline V gene are MNHEY and SMNVEV (reference sequence). Trimming cost V 6 bases and J 8 bases; bases outside gene matches: 11.

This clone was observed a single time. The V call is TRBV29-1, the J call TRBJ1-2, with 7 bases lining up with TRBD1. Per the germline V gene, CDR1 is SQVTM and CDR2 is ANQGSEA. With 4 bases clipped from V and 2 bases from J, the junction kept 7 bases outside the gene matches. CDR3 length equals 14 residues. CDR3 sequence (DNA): TGCAGCGTTGCGACAGGGCCCCTAAACTATGGCTACACCTTC. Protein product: CSVATGPLNYGYTF.

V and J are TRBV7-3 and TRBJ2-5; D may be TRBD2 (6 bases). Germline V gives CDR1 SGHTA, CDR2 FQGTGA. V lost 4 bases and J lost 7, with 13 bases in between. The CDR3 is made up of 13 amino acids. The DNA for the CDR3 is TGTGCCAGCAGCTCCGGGACTGTAGGGACCCAGTACTTC. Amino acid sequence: CASSSGTVGTQYF. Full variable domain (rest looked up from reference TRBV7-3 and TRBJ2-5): GAGVSQTPSNKVTEKGKYVELRCDPISGHTALYWYRQSLGQGPEFLIYFQGTGAADDSGLPNDRFFAVRPEGSVSTLKIQRTERGDSAVYLCASSSGTVGTQYFGPGTRLLVL.

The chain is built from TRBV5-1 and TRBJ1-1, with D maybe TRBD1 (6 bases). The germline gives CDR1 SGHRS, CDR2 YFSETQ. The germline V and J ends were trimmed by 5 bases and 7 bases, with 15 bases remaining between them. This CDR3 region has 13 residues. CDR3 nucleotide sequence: TGCGCCAGCAGAGACAGGAGGAATTATGAAGCTTTCTTT. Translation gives CASRDRRNYEAFF. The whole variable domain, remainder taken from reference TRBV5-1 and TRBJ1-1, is KAGVTQTPRYLIKTRGQQVTLSCSPISGHRSVSWYQQTPGQGLQFLFEYFSETQRNKGNFPGRFSGRQFSNSRSEMNVSTLELGDSALYLCASRDRRNYEAFFGQGTRLTVV.

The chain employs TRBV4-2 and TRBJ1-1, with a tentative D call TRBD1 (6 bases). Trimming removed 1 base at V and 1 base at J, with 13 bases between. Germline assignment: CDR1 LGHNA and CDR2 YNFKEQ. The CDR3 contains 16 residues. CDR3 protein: CASSQGAEGENTEAFF. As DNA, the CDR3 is TGTGCCAGCAGCCAAGGGGCCGAGGGGGAGAACACTGAAGCTTTCTTT.

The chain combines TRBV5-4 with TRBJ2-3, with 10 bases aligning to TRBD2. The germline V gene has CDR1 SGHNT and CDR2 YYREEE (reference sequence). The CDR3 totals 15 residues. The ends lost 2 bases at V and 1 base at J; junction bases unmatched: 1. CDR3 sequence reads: CASSLGLAGTDTQYF. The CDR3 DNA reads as TGTGCCAGCAGCTTAGGACTAGCGGGCACAGATACGCAGTATTTT.

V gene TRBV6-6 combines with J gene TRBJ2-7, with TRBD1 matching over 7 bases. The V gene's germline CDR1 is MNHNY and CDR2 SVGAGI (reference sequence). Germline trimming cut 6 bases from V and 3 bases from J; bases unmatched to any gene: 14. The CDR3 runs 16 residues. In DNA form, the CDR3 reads TGTGCCAGCAGCGACAACGACAGGGAAAATTTCTACGAGCAGTACTTC. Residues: CASSDNDRENFYEQYF.

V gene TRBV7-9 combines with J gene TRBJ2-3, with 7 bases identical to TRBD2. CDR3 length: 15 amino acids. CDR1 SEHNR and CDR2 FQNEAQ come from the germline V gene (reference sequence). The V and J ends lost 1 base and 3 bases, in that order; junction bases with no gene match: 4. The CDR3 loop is CASSLEDGRTDTQYF. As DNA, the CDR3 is TGTGCCAGCAGCTTAGAGGACGGGAGGACAGATACGCAGTATTTT.

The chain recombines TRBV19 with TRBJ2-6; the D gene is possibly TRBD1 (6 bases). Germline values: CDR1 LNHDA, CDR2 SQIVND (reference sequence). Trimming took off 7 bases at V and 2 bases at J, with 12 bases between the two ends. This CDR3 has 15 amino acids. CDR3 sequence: CASTPGEAGANVLTF. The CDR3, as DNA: TGTGCCAGTACCCCAGGGGAAGCTGGGGCCAACGTCCTGACTTTC.

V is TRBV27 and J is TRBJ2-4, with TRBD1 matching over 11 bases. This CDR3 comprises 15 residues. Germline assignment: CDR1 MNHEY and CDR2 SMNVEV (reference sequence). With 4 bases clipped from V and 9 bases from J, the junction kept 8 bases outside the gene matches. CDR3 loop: CASSYRTGGNVIQYF. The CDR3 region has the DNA TGTGCCAGCAGTTACAGGACAGGGGGCAACGTCATTCAGTACTTC.